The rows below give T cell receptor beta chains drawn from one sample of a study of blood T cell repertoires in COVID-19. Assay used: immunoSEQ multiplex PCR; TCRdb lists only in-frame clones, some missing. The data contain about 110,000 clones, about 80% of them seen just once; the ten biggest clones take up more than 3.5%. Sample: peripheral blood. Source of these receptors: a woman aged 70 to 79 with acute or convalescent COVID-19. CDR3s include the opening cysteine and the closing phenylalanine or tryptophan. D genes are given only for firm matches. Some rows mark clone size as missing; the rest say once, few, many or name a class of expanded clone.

TGCGCCATCGCTAGGCCCCTAGACAGGCTTGGCAATCAGCCCCAGCATTTT CAIARPLDRLGNQPQHF TRBJ1-5 NA TRBV23-1 few
TGTGCCAGCAGGGTACTCCTCGTTAATTCACCCCTCCACTTT CASRVLLVNSPLHF TRBJ1-6 NA TRBV6-5 NA
TGTGCCAGCAGTTACCTACAGGGGTGGAACACTGAAGCTTTCTTT CASSYLQGWNTEAFF TRBJ1-1 TRBD1 TRBV6-5 NA
TGTGCCAGCAGCCAGGACAGGGCCAGTGAGCAGTTCTTC CASSQDRASEQFF TRBJ2-1 TRBD1 TRBV7-2 NA
TGTGCCAGCAGCGGGGGGTGGGGACCCGAGGAGACCCAGTACTTC CASSGGWGPEETQYF TRBJ2-5 NA TRBV5-8 NA
TGTGCCAGCAGCCCGACCGGGAGGTCGGGTGGAAACACCATATATTTT CASSPTGRSGGNTIYF TRBJ1-3 NA TRBV9 NA
TGTGCCAGTAGTATAGTGACCCCGGGGTCTGAAGCTTTCTTT CASSIVTPGSEAFF TRBJ1-1 NA TRBV19 NA
TGTGCCAGCAGCTTATTAGGGCAGGGCTATGGCTACACCTTC CASSLLGQGYGYTF TRBJ1-2 NA TRBV5-6 few
TGTGCCAGCAGCCAAGGGCAGGGGCATTATGGCTACACCTTC CASSQGQGHYGYTF TRBJ1-2 NA TRBV3-1/TRBV3-2 NA
TGCGCCAGCAGGTGGACAATACAAGAGACCCAGTACTTC CASRWTIQETQYF TRBJ2-5 NA TRBV5-1 NA
TGTGCCAGCAGCTTCAAGGACAGAAGCTTCAATTCACCCCTCCACTTT CASSFKDRSFNSPLHF TRBJ1-6 NA TRBV5-6 NA
TGTGCCAGCAGCTTAGGGCAGGGAGGCGATACGCAGTATTTT CASSLGQGGDTQYF TRBJ2-3 NA TRBV7-3 NA
TGTGCCAGCAGCCCAGGCGGGGCACCGGAGCAGTTCTTC CASSPGGAPEQFF TRBJ2-1 NA TRBV7-6 NA
TGTGCCAGCAGTTCGGACAGAGGAAACACCATATATTTT CASSSDRGNTIYF TRBJ1-3 NA TRBV12-3/TRBV12-4 NA
TGTGCCAGCAGTCCCGGGTGGCTGGGAACTAATGAAAAACTGTTTTTT CASSPGWLGTNEKLFF TRBJ1-4 NA TRBV7-9 NA
TGCGCCAGCAGCCAAGATGGCGGGGACAATCAGCCCCAGCATTTT CASSQDGGDNQPQHF TRBJ1-5 NA TRBV4-3 few
TGTGCCAGCAGCCAAGATGGAACGGGGAGAATCACCGGGGAGCTGTTTTTT CASSQDGTGRITGELFF TRBJ2-2 NA TRBV3-1/TRBV3-2 once
TGTGCCAGCAGCCCTAGGACAGGCTGGGGTGAGCTAGCCAAAAACATTCAGTACTTC CASSPRTGWGELAKNIQYF TRBJ2-4 TRBD1 TRBV7-2 NA